This T cell receptor (beta chain) is from a study of PD-1 blockade in classical Hodgkin lymphoma. Brentuximab vedotin exposure varied among the patients, all of whom had relapsed after autologous stem cell transplantation. The CDR3 length is 14 residues. V dropped 5 bases and J dropped 0 bases, with 7 bases sitting between them. Germline assignment: CDR1 SNHLY and CDR2 FYNNEI. Assay used: immunoSEQ multiplex PCR; TCRdb lists only in-frame clones, some missing. The sample gives more than 90,000 clones, approximately 90% of which show up once; more than 6.5% is in the top ten. This receptor was obtained from a human donor with classical Hodgkin lymphoma. The chain uses TRBV2 and TRBJ1-4; D gene ambiguous. The source material was peripheral blood mononuclear cells (PBMCs), sampled before the second cycle of nivolumab. CDR3 amino acids: CASSKQATNEKLFF. CDR3 DNA: TGTGCCAGCAGTAAACAAGCAACTAATGAAAAACTGTTTTTT.